This TCR beta chain was obtained from a study of shared clonotypes between healthy human individuals. Between the trimmed V and J ends, which lost 5 bases and 3 bases, there was a span of 16 bases. Germline values: CDR1 SEHNR, CDR2 FQNEAQ (reference sequence). The CDR3 loop spans 15 amino acids. This clone came up once. The antigen is not known. Measured with immunoSEQ multiplex PCR; TCRdb has only the in-frame clones, and not every one. The table has 1.5 million to 2.5 million clones, roughly 95% seen once. Broader study findings: Some clonotypes were shared by all four sorted-subset donors, while others were not shared. The non-shared ones had lower generation probabilities than the shared ones.

Naive CD8 cells, CD45RO-negative and positively selected for CCR7, excluded terminally differentiated effector memory CD45RA+ cells. This rearrangement joins TRBV7-9 to TRBJ1-1; no reliable D call. The receptor was derived from a man younger than 35 in good health. The sequenced sample was naive CD8+ T cells sorted from blood. The CDR3 bases are TGTGCCAGCAGCCCACCCCTCTCGGGTCACACTGAAGCTTTCTTT. Protein: CASSPPLSGHTEAFF. Using reference TRBV7-9 and TRBJ1-1 for the parts outside the CDR3, the full variable domain is DTGVSQNPRHKITKRGQNVTFRCDPISEHNRLYWYRQTLGQGPEFLTYFQNEAQLEKSRLLSDRFSAERPKGSFSTLEIQRTEQGDSAMYLCASSPPLSGHTEAFFGQGTRLTVV.